One and the same sample provided the 3 T cell receptor beta chains below, sequenced in a study of shared clonotypes between healthy human individuals. Assay used: immunoSEQ multiplex PCR; TCRdb lists only in-frame clones, some missing. Found here are approximately 1.4 million clones, 95% to 99% of them singletons; the top ten hold roughly 0.42%. Source material: naive CD4+ T cells sorted from blood. Subset specified: CD45RA+ positively selected. These receptors all stem from a man aged 25 to 45 in good health.

DNA for the CDR3: TGTGCCAGCAGCCACAGACAGGGGACCTACAATGAGCAGTTCTTC. Amino acids: CASSHRQGTYNEQFF. The rearrangement links TRBV9 to TRBJ2-1; TRBD1 agrees at 8 bases. Trimming cost V 4 bases and J 2 bases; bases outside gene matches: 5. CDR3 length: 15 amino acids. Germline V gene sequence: CDR1 SGDLS, CDR2 YYNGEE.

V and J are TRBV9 and TRBJ2-5; TRBD2 matches 9 bases. This CDR3 region has 15 residues. Germline V CDR1 and CDR2: SGDLS, YYNGEE. With V trimmed by 0 bases and J by 1 base, 1 base remained unmatched. CDR3 sequence (DNA): TGTGCCAGCAGCGTAGGGACTAGCGTCCAAGAGACCCAGTACTTC. It yields the protein CASSVGTSVQETQYF.

The chain recombines TRBV6-1 with TRBJ2-4; the match to TRBD1 covers 8 bases. Germline CDR1 MNHNS, CDR2 SASEGT. This CDR3 is 15 amino acids long. Germline trimming cut 5 bases from V and 4 bases from J; bases unmatched to any gene: 7. CDR3 amino acids: CASSTGTGIKNIQYF. CDR3 sequence (DNA): TGTGCCAGCAGTACCGGGACAGGAATTAAAAACATTCAGTACTTC.